This entry describes one TCR beta chain. Time point noted: sample taken at primary tumor resection. Sequencing covered unsorted whole RNA taken from tumor, nontumor lung or frozen PBMC. The donors were some 70 patients with non-small cell lung cancer that was early-stage and untreated. Every TCR cDNA molecule bore its own unique molecular identifier. TCRdb analysed the 5' RACE reads with MiXCR anew, one entry per CDR3 protein. Of roughly 5,300 distinct CDR3 sequences listed, about a quarter are singletons. The data are from a study of spatial heterogeneity in lung cancer. On the study more broadly: Alpha-chain sequences were consistently detected in smaller numbers than beta-chain sequences.

CDR1 is LNHDA, CDR2 SQIVND, per germline (reference sequence). The CDR3 length is 12 residues. The ends were cut back, 6 bases at V and 7 bases at J, with 13 bases in the middle. The input for sequencing was PBMCs, taken at surgery. J is TRBJ2-7 and V is TRBV19; possibly TRBD1 for D (6 bases). The origin of this receptor is a male donor with early-stage non-small cell lung cancer. In nucleotides, the CDR3 is TGTGCCAGTAGCCAGGGGAGAGGAGAGCAGTACTTC. Its translation: CASSQGRGEQYF.